The sequence of this T cell receptor (beta chain) was determined in a study of blood T cells in healthy people across ages. General observations from the study: Conclusively comparing naive with antigen-experienced cells was impossible with unsorted PBMCs. The study regarded diversity estimates from one million T cells as underestimates.

Peripheral blood, about 10 milliliters per donor, was collected. Through a sample-barcoded 5' primer and a J-beta primer mix, a second PCR was run for roughly 6 to 12 cycles. TCRdb independently ran MiXCR on the 5' RACE reads; one entry per CDR3 protein. The sample holds 1.5 million to 2 million distinct CDR3 sequences, 34% seen once. Comments on this clonotype: Its antigen is unknown.

The CDR3 runs to 14 residues. Trimming took 6 bases from V and 2 from J, leaving 13 bases between them. Germline-derived CDR1 and CDR2 are MDHEN and SYDVKM. This chain connects TRBV28 to TRBJ2-5; tentatively, D is TRBD1 (6 bases). This receptor was obtained from a woman aged 30 to 39 in good health. Input material: blood. The CDR3 region is CASRLYRAQETQYF. CDR3 DNA sequence: TGTGCCAGCAGGTTGTACAGGGCACAAGAGACCCAGTACTTC.